The TCR beta chain described here comes from a study of blood T cell repertoires in COVID-19. Study as a whole: Material from acute and convalescent COVID-19 was sourced from the United States, Italy and Spain. In each case, the material was cDNA or gDNA derived from T cells, B-cell-depleted T cells, or PBMCs.

This CDR3 comprises 14 residues. Germline V gives CDR1 MNHEY, CDR2 SMNVEV (reference sequence). V lost 4 bases, J lost 3 bases, and 2 bases stayed unmatched. Sequencing used immunoSEQ multiplex PCR; TCRdb keeps in-frame clones, though not all of them. The sample includes around 360,000 clones, more than 75% of them seen just once. The chain is built from TRBV27 and TRBJ1-5; 8 bases match TRBD1. The TCR originated in a woman in her twenties or thirties who had recovered from COVID-19. The specimen sequenced was PBMCs or T cells enriched from blood (not recorded which). The CDR3 loop reads CASSYRGNNQPQHF. In nucleotides, the CDR3 is TGTGCCAGCAGTTACAGGGGGAACAATCAGCCCCAGCATTTT.